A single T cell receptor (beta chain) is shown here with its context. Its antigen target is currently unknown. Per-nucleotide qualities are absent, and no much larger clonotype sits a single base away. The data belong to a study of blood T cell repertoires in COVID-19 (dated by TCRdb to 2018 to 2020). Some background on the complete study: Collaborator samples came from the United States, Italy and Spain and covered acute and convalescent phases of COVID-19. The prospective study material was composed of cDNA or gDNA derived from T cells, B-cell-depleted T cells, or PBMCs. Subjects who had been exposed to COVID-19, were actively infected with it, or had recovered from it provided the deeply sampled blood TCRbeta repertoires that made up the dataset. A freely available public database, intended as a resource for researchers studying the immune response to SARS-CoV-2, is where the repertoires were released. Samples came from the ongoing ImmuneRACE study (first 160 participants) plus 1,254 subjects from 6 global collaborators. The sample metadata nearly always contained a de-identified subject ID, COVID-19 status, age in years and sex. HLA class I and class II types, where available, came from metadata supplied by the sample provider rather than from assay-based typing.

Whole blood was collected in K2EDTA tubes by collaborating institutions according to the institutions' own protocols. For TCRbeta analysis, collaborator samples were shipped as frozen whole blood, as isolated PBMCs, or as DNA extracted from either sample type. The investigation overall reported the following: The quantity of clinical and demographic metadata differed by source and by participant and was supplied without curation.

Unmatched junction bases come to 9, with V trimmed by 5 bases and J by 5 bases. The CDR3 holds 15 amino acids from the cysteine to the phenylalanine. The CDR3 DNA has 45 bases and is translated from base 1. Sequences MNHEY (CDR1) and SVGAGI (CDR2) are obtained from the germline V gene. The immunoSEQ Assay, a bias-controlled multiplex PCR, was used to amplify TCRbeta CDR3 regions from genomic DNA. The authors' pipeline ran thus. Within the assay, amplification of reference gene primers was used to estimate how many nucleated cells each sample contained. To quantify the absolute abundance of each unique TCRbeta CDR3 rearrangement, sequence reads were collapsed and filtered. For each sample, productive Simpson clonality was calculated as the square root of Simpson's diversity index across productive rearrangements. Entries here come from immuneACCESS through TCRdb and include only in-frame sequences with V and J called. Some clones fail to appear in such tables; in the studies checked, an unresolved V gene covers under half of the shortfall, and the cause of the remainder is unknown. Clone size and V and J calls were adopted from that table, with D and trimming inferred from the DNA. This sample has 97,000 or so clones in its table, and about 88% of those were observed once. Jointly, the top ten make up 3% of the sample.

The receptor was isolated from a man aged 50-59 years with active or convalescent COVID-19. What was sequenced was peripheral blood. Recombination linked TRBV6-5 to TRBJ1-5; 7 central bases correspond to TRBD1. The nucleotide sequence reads TGTGCCAGCAGTAAAATTCTGGACAGGTATCAGCCCCAGCATTTT. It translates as CASSKILDRYQPQHF.